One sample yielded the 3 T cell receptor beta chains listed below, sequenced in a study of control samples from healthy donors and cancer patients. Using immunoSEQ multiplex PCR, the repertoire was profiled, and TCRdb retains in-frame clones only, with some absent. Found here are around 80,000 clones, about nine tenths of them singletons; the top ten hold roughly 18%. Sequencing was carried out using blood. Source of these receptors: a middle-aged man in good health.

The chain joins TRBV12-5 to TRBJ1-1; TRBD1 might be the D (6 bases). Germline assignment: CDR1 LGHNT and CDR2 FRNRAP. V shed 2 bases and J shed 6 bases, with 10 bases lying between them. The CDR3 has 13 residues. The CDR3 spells CASGLRGAAEAFF. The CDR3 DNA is TGTGCTAGTGGTTTGCGGGGGGCGGCTGAAGCTTTCTTT.

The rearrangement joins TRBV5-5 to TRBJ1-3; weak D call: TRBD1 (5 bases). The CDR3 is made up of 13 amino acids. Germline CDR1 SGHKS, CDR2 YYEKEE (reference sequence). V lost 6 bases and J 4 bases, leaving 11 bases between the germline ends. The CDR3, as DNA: TGTGCCAGCACCATGACAGCGGGAAACACCATATATTTT. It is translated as CASTMTAGNTIYF.

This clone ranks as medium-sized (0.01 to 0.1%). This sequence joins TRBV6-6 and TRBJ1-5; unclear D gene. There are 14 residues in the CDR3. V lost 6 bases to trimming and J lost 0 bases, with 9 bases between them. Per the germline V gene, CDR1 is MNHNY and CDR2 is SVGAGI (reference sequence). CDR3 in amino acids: CASSLPDSNQPQHF. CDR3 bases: TGTGCCAGCAGCTTACCCGATAGCAATCAGCCCCAGCATTTT.